Listed below are T cell receptor beta chains from one sample, sequenced in a study of CD8 T cells in Susac syndrome. TCRdb passed the immunoSEQ multiplex PCR reads through MiXCR, listing each CDR3 protein once. The table has under 250,000 distinct CDR3 sequences, about 94% seen once. Sequences were obtained from CD4+ T cells from PBMCs. These receptors were obtained from a human donor with Susac syndrome. The CDR3 runs from the conserved cysteine through the conserved F or W. A D gene is named only where the DNA matches it firmly. Expanded clones get a size class; other rows say once, few or many, or leave the size out.

cdr3_nt,cdr3_aa,j_call,v_call,clone_size,cdr3_length,d_call
TGTGCCAGCAGTCTCGGACGGAGCTATGGCTACACCTTC,CASSLGRSYGYTF,TRBJ1-2,TRBV6-2/TRBV6-3,few,13,-
TGCAGTGCTAGAGATCTGGGCCGGGACAGGCAAACCACTTTCCGGTTGAGTGGCTACACCTTC,CSARDLGRDRQTTFRLSGYTF,TRBJ1-2,TRBV20-1,-,21,TRBD1
TGTGCCAGCAGTTTAAAAGGACAGCACAATCAGCCCCAGCATTTT,CASSLKGQHNQPQHF,TRBJ1-5,TRBV28,-,15,-
TGTGCCAGCTCACCACCAGCTCGAGCGGGCTATGGCTACACCTTC,CASSPPARAGYGYTF,TRBJ1-2,TRBV18,-,15,-
TGTGCCTGGAGTCAGGGCGCGGGGGAAAAACTGTTTTTT,CAWSQGAGEKLFF,TRBJ1-4,TRBV30,-,13,-
TGTGCCTGGAGTGTTTGGAAAGGCCGCACAGATACGCAGTATTTT,CAWSVWKGRTDTQYF,TRBJ2-3,TRBV30,-,15,-
TGTGCCAGCAGCCAGTCCTCCGGGCAGGGCAACGAAGCTTTCTTT,CASSQSSGQGNEAFF,TRBJ1-1,TRBV4-2,-,15,-
TGTGCCAGCAGGGTACTTAGACAGGGGGCTGGTGAAACTGAAGCTTTCTTT,CASRVLRQGAGETEAFF,TRBJ1-1,TRBV9,-,17,TRBD1
TGTGCCAGCAGTTTAAACGGTGGGGCCCAGTACTTC,CASSLNGGAQYF,TRBJ2-5,TRBV27,-,12,-
TGTGCCAGCAGCGTAGACTTGATGGACACTGAAGCTTTCTTT,CASSVDLMDTEAFF,TRBJ1-1,TRBV9,-,14,-
TGTGCCAGCAGTCTAGGGACAGCGAACACTGAAGCTTTCTTT,CASSLGTANTEAFF,TRBJ1-1,TRBV7-2,few,14,TRBD1
TGTGCCAGCATCCTGGGGGCTGAAGCTTTCTTT,CASILGAEAFF,TRBJ1-1,TRBV12-3/TRBV12-4,-,11,-
TGTGCCAGCACCCAGTTAGCGGGAAGATCCACAGATACGCAGTATTTT,CASTQLAGRSTDTQYF,TRBJ2-3,TRBV6-1,-,16,TRBD2
TGTGCCTGGAGCCCCAGTCGGCAGGCTACCCAGTACTTC,CAWSPSRQATQYF,TRBJ2-5,TRBV30,-,13,-
TGTGCCTGCTCTTTAGACCATAACACTGAAGCTTTCTTT,CACSLDHNTEAFF,TRBJ1-1,TRBV30,-,13,-
TGCGCCAGCAGCCAAGGGGTTCCTGCAGGCAACCCCTACAATGAGCAGTTCTTC,CASSQGVPAGNPYNEQFF,TRBJ2-1,TRBV4-3,-,18,-
TGTGCCTGGAGTAGACGGAAAACGGCTGAAGCTTTCTTT,CAWSRRKTAEAFF,TRBJ1-1,TRBV30,-,13,-
TGTGCCAGCAGTCCCCGGACAGGTTATAGCAATCAGCCCCAGCATTTT,CASSPRTGYSNQPQHF,TRBJ1-5,TRBV6-1,-,16,TRBD1
TGTGCCAGCAGTGGGGTGGGGGACCGGGAGCTGTTTTTT,CASSGVGDRELFF,TRBJ2-2,TRBV2,-,13,-
TGCGCCAGCAGCTTGGGGGGGGTTGGGGCCAACGTCCTGACTTTC,CASSLGGVGANVLTF,TRBJ2-6,TRBV5-1,few,15,-
TGTGCCTGGAGGGACAGGGGAACCGGGGAGCTGTTTTTT,CAWRDRGTGELFF,TRBJ2-2,TRBV30,-,13,TRBD1
TGCAGTGCTCTAGGTCCGGGACAGGGGGCTGGAGCTTTCTTT,CSALGPGQGAGAFF,TRBJ1-1,TRBV20-1,-,14,TRBD1
TGTGCCAGCAGCCTGGGACAGGGACTTTCCACCGGGGAGCTGTTTTTT,CASSLGQGLSTGELFF,TRBJ2-2,TRBV3-1,-,16,TRBD1
TGTGCCAGCACCCTAGGGGGCGGGGAAATGAACACTGAAGCTTTCTTT,CASTLGGGEMNTEAFF,TRBJ1-1,TRBV28,-,16,TRBD1
TGCGCCAGCAAAGGACAGGTGAACACCGGGGAGCTGTTTTTT,CASKGQVNTGELFF,TRBJ2-2,TRBV5-1,once,14,TRBD1
TGCGCCAGCAGCCGCCAGGGACAGGGGGTGGCGGACGAGCAGTACTTC,CASSRQGQGVADEQYF,TRBJ2-7,TRBV5-1,once,16,TRBD1
TGTGCCAGCAGTAATACAGGGACAAACTATGGCTACACCTTC,CASSNTGTNYGYTF,TRBJ1-2,TRBV11-2,-,14,-
TGTGCCAGCAGCCAAGATCCCGGACTAGCCTCGGAGCAGTACTTC,CASSQDPGLASEQYF,TRBJ2-7,TRBV3-1,-,15,TRBD2
TGCAGCGTTCGACAGGGGGGGTTGAGAGGCTACACCTTC,CSVRQGGLRGYTF,TRBJ1-2,TRBV29-1,-,13,TRBD1
TGTGCCACCAGTGACCCTGACAGGGGAGAGACCCAGTACTTC,CATSDPDRGETQYF,TRBJ2-5,TRBV24-1,-,14,TRBD1
TGCGCCAGCAGCATGACGGTTTTACAAGAGACCCAGTACTTC,CASSMTVLQETQYF,TRBJ2-5,TRBV5-1,-,14,-
TGTGCCAGCAGCTTGAATGCAGGATACTACGAGCAGTACTTC,CASSLNAGYYEQYF,TRBJ2-7,TRBV5-8,once,14,-
TGCAGTGCTAGAGGCCCAGCGGGGGGCGGGAATGAGCAGTTCTTC,CSARGPAGGGNEQFF,TRBJ2-1,TRBV20-1,-,15,TRBD2
TGTGCCAGCAGCGGACAGGGATTGACCAAAAACATTCAGTACTTC,CASSGQGLTKNIQYF,TRBJ2-4,TRBV9,few,15,TRBD1
TGTGCCAGCAGTGAAGGGGCAGCAGATACGCAGTATTTT,CASSEGAADTQYF,TRBJ2-3,TRBV2,-,13,-
TGTGCCAGCAGTGATTCGGGGATCTATGGCTACACCTTC,CASSDSGIYGYTF,TRBJ1-2,TRBV2,-,13,-
TGCAGTGCTAGAGAGACCCTTCTCTCCTATAATTCACCCCTCCACTTT,CSARETLLSYNSPLHF,TRBJ1-6,TRBV20-1,-,16,-
TGTGCCATCAGTGAGTTCAGGGGCACTGAAGCTTTCTTT,CAISEFRGTEAFF,TRBJ1-1,TRBV10-3,-,13,-
TGCAGCGTCCGGACTAGCGGGAGAGAGACCCAGTACTTC,CSVRTSGRETQYF,TRBJ2-5,TRBV29-1,-,13,TRBD2
TGTGCCAGCAGTCCCCAGGGAGGGGGCGGTCAGCCCCAGCATTTT,CASSPQGGGGQPQHF,TRBJ1-5,TRBV28,-,15,TRBD1
TGTGCCAGCAGTGTCGACAGGGACACTGAAGCTTTCTTT,CASSVDRDTEAFF,TRBJ1-1,TRBV2,-,13,TRBD1
TGCAGTGCCAACCCCCGGGACAGGAGAGATTCACCCCTCCACTTT,CSANPRDRRDSPLHF,TRBJ1-6,TRBV20-1,-,15,TRBD1
TGTGCCAGCAGCCAACTCTCCGGGGCGGCAGATACGCAGTATTTT,CASSQLSGAADTQYF,TRBJ2-3,TRBV3-1,-,15,-
TGTGCCACCAGCCCTCGGACTAGCGTTCCAGATACGCAGTATTTT,CATSPRTSVPDTQYF,TRBJ2-3,TRBV15,-,15,TRBD2
TGTGCCAGCAGCTTAAGGGGGCGCTCCAATGAGCAGTTCTTC,CASSLRGRSNEQFF,TRBJ2-1,TRBV11-1,-,14,TRBD1
TGCGCCAGCAGCTTGATACTAGACCAAGAGACCCAGTACTTC,CASSLILDQETQYF,TRBJ2-5,TRBV5-1,-,14,-
TGTGCCAGCAGCTTAGTAAATGCGCCCCAGCATTTT,CASSLVNAPQHF,TRBJ1-5,TRBV7-2,-,12,-
TGTGCCAGCAGCCCGGGACAGTGGGGCACCGGGGAGCTGTTTTTT,CASSPGQWGTGELFF,TRBJ2-2,TRBV9,-,15,TRBD1
TGTGCCAGCAGTATAAAACACCAGAGGGACGAGCAGTACTTC,CASSIKHQRDEQYF,TRBJ2-7,TRBV27,-,14,-
TGTGCCAGCAGCTTAACGTCAGGGGAGGACATTCAGTACTTC,CASSLTSGEDIQYF,TRBJ2-4,TRBV7-3,-,14,-
TGTGCCAGTAAGGGACAGACGGCTTCGCCCCTCCACTTT,CASKGQTASPLHF,TRBJ1-6,TRBV25-1,-,13,TRBD1
TGCGCCAGCAGCCAAGTGACAGGGGTCGGCTACACCTTC,CASSQVTGVGYTF,TRBJ1-2,TRBV4-3,-,13,TRBD1
TGCGCCAGCAGCTTGGCTAGCGGGGGGATGGAGACCCAGTACTTC,CASSLASGGMETQYF,TRBJ2-5,TRBV5-1,-,15,TRBD2